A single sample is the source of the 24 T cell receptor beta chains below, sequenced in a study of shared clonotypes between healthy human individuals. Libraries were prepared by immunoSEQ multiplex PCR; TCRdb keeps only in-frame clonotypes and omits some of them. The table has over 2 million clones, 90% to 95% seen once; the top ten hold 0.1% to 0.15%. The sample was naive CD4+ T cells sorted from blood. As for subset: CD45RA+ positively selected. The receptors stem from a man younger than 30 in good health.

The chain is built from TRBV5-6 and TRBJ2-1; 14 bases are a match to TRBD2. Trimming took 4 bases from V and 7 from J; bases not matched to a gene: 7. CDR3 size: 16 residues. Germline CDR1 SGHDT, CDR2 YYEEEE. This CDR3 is CASSPRLAGGRNEQFF. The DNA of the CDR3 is TGTGCCAGCAGCCCAAGACTAGCGGGAGGGCGTAATGAGCAGTTCTTC.

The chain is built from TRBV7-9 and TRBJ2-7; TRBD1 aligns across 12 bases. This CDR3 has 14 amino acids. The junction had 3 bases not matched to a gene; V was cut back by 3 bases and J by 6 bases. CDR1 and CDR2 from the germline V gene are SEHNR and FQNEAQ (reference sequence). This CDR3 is CASSLGTGGVEQYF. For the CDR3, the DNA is TGTGCCAGCAGCTTGGGGACAGGGGGCGTCGAGCAGTACTTC.

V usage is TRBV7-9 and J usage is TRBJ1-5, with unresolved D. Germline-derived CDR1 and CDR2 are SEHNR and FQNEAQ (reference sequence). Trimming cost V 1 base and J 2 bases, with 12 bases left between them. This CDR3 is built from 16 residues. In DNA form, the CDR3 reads TGTGCCAGCAGCTTAGTCGAAGGGTGGGGCAATCAGCCCCAGCATTTT. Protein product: CASSLVEGWGNQPQHF.

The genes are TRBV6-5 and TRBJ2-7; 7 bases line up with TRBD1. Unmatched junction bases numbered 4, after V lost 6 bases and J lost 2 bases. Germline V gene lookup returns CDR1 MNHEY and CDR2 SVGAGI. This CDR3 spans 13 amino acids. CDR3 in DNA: TGTGCCAGCAGAGGGGGACAGACCTACGAGCAGTACTTC. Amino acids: CASRGGQTYEQYF.

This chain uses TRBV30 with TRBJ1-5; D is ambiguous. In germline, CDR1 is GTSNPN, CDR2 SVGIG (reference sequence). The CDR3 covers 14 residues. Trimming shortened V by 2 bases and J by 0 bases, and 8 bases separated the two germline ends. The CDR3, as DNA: TGTGCCTGGAGTCGTTCGTCTAGCAATCAGCCCCAGCATTTT. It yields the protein CAWSRSSSNQPQHF. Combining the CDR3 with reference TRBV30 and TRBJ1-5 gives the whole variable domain SQTIHQWPATLVQPVGSPLSLECTVEGTSNPNLYWYRQAAGRGLQLLFYSVGIGQISSEVPQNLSASRPQDRQFILSSKKLLLSDSGFYLCAWSRSSSNQPQHFGDGTRLSIL.

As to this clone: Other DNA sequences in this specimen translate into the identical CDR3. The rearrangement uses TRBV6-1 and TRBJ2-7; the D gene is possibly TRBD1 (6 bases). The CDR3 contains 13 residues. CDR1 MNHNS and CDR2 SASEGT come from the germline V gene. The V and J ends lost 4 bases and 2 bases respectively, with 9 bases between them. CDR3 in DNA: TGTGCCAGCAGTGGGACAGACACCTACGAGCAGTACTTC. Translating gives CASSGTDTYEQYF.

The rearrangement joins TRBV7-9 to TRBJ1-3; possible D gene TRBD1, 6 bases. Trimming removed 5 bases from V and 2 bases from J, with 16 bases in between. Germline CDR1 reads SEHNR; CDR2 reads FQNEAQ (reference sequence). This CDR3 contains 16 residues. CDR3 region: CASSPSTGNPGNTIYF. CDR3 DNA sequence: TGTGCCAGCAGCCCTTCGACAGGAAACCCTGGAAACACCATATATTTT. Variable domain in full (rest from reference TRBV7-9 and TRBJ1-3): DTGVSQNPRHKITKRGQNVTFRCDPISEHNRLYWYRQTLGQGPEFLTYFQNEAQLEKSRLLSDRFSAERPKGSFSTLEIQRTEQGDSAMYLCASSPSTGNPGNTIYFGEGSWLTVV.

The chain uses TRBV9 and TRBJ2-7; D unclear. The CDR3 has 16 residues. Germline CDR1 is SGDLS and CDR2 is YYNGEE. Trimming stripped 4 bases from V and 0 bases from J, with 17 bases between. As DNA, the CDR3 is TGTGCCAGCAGCTCCCGGACCGATTCAAGCTCCTACGAGCAGTACTTC. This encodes CASSSRTDSSSYEQYF.

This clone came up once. CDR3 sequence (DNA): TGCGCCAGCAGTCAATGGGGCAGGCACTACGAGCAGTACTTC. This gives the protein CASSQWGRHYEQYF. This chain links TRBV23-1 with TRBJ2-7; TRBD1 might be the D (5 bases). TRBV23-1 is recorded as an ORF, its role being uncertain. The CDR3 extends over 14 amino acids. V shed 1 base and J shed 3 bases, with 10 bases lying between them.

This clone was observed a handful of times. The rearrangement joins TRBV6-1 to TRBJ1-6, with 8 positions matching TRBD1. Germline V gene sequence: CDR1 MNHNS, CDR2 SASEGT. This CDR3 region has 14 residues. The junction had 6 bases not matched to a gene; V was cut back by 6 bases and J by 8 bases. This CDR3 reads CASSSGQGHSPLHF. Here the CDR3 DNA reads TGTGCCAGCAGCTCCGGACAGGGACATTCACCCCTCCACTTT.

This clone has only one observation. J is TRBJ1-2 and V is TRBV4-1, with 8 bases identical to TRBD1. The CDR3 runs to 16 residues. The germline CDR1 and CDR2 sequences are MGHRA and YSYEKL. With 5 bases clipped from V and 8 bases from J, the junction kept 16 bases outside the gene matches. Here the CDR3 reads CASSSQVGTGGGGYTF. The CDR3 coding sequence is TGCGCCAGCAGCAGCCAAGTGGGGACAGGAGGAGGCGGCTACACCTTC.

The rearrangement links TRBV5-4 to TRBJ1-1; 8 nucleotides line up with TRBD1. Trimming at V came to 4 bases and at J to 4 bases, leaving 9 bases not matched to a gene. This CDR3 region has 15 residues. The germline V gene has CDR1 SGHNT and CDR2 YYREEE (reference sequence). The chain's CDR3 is CASSAGGAEGTEAFF. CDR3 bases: TGTGCCAGCAGCGCAGGGGGCGCAGAGGGCACTGAAGCTTTCTTT.

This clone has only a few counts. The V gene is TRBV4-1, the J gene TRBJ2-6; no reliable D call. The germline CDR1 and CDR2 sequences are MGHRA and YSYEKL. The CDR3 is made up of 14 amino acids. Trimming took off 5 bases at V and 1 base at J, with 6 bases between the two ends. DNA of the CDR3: TGCGCCAGCAGCGCCTTATCTGGGGCCAACGTCCTGACTTTC. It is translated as CASSALSGANVLTF.

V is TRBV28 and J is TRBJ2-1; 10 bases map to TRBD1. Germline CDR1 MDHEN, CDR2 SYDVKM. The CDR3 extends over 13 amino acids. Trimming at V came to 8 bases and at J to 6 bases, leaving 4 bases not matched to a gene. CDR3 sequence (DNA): TGTGCCAGCCGGGACAGGGGACCCAATGAGCAGTTCTTC. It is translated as CASRDRGPNEQFF.

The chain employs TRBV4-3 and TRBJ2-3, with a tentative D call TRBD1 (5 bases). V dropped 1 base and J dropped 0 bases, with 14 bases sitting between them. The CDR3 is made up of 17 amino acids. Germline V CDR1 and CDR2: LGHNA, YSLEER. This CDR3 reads CASSQVPWTFSTDTQYF. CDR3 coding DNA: TGCGCCAGCAGCCAAGTTCCCTGGACATTTAGCACAGATACGCAGTATTTT.

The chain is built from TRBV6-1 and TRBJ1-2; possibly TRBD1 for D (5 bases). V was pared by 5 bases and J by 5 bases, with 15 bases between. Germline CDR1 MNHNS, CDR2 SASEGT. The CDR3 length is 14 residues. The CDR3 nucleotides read TGTGCCAGCAGTTCCCAGGGCCTCGGATATGGCTACACCTTC. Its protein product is CASSSQGLGYGYTF.

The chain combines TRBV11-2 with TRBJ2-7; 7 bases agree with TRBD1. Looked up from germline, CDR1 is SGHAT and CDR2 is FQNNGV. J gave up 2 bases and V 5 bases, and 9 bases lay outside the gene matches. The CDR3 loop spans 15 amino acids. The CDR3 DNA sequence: TGTGCCAGCAGCCCGTGGACAGGTTCTCCCTACGAGCAGTACTTC. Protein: CASSPWTGSPYEQYF.

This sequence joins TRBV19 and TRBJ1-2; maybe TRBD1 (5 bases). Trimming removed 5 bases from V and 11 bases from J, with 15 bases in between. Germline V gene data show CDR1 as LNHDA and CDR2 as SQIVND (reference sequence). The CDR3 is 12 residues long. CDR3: CASSSPGPWYTF. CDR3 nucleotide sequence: TGTGCCAGTAGTTCTCCGGGGCCCTGGTACACCTTC.

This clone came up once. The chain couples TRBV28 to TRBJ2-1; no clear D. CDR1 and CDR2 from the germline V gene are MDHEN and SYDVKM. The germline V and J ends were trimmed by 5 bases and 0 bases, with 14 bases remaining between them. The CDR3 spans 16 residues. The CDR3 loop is CASSPTGRGSYNEQFF. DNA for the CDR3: TGTGCCAGCAGTCCAACCGGACGAGGCTCCTACAATGAGCAGTTCTTC.

In nucleotides, the CDR3 is TGTGCCATCAGAGAGGACTCCAATGAGCAGTTCTTC. Its protein product is CAIREDSNEQFF. The genes are TRBV10-3 and TRBJ2-1; possibly TRBD2 for D (5 bases). The CDR3 is made up of 12 amino acids. Germline V gene data show CDR1 as ENHRY and CDR2 as SYGVKD. The germline V and J ends were trimmed by 6 bases and 6 bases, with 9 bases remaining between them.

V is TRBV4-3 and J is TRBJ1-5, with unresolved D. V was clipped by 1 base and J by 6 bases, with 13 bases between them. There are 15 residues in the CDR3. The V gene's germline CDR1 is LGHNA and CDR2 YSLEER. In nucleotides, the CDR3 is TGCGCCAGCAGCCAAGTGGCGGGTGCGATTCAGCCCCAGCATTTT. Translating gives CASSQVAGAIQPQHF.

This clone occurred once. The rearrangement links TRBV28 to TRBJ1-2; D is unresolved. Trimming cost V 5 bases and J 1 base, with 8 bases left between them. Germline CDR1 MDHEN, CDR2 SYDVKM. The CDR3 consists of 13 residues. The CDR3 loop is CASSPDLNYGYTF. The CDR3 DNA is TGTGCCAGCAGTCCCGACCTTAACTATGGCTACACCTTC.

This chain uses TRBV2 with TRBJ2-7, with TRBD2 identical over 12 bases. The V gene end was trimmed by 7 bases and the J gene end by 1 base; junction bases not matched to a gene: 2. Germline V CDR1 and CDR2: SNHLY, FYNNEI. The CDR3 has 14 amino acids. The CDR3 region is CASKTSGRSYEQYF. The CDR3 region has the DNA TGTGCCAGCAAAACTAGCGGGAGGTCCTACGAGCAGTACTTC.

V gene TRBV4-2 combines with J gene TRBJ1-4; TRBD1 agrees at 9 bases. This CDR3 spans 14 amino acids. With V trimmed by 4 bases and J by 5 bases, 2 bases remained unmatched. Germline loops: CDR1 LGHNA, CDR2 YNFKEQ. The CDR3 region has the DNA TGTGCCAGCAGCCGGGACAGGGTCAATGAAAAACTGTTTTTT. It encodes CASSRDRVNEKLFF.